Below, one TCR beta chain is given with its context. The entry originates in a study of T cell changes during pregnancy in multiple sclerosis. Data came from immunoSEQ multiplex PCR; TCRdb stores just in-frame clones and leaves some out. The sample yields 55,000 to 70,000 clones, roughly 87% seen once. Trimming cost V 3 bases and J 0 bases, with 6 bases left between them. The CDR3 covers 13 residues. Per the germline V gene, CDR1 is SEHNR and CDR2 is FQNEAQ (reference sequence). Sequencing used peripheral blood, obtained in the first trimester of pregnancy. This receptor was taken from a female donor with multiple sclerosis, enrolled in a pregnancy study. The rearrangement links TRBV7-9 to TRBJ2-7; tentative D call: TRBD1 (6 bases). CDR3 DNA: TGTGCCAGCAGCTTGGACAGCTCCTACGAGCAGTACTTC. Protein product: CASSLDSSYEQYF.